The TCR beta chain under discussion was sequenced for a study of Graves' ophthalmopathy and Graves' hyperthyroidism. Whole-study results and caveats: The authors also found most expanded thyroid clonotypes above 0.001 frequency in blood.

Trimming removed 1 base from V and 5 bases from J, with 8 bases in between. CDR3 size: 13 residues. From germline, CDR1 is MNHEY and CDR2 SMNVEV (reference sequence). This clonotype was counted between two and nine times. Its antigen is currently unknown. Ophthalmopathy donors showed moderate-to-severe activity, CAS ≥3, NOSPECS ≥4 and a duration under 3 months. Serum thyroxine and TRAb, along with clinical symptoms, thyroid ultrasound and orbital computed tomography, were what diagnosis relied on. Amplifying from RNA transcripts, the study obtained TCR beta CDR3 regions. The library came from an HTBI-primed first-round RT-PCR and a second-round multiplex PCR. TCRdb recomputed calls from the multiplex PCR reads with MiXCR, one row per CDR3 protein. Of 150,000 or so distinct CDR3 sequences listed, less than 45% are singletons.

The clonotype comes from a woman aged 40 to 50 with Graves' ophthalmopathy. The sequencing input was peripheral blood. The rearrangement uses TRBV27 and TRBJ1-1; D possibly corresponds to TRBD1 (5 bases). For the CDR3, the DNA is TGTGCCAGCAGTTTATATGGGGGTACTGAAGCTTTCTTT. Protein sequence: CASSLYGGTEAFF.